This TCR beta chain was obtained from a study of beta chain features in type 1 diabetes. Concerning this clone itself: What it binds is not known.

Sequencing targeted expressed TCRB transcripts, as all isolated RNA had been reverse transcribed. Sequenced by immunoSEQ multiplex PCR; TCRdb stores in-frame clones only, minus some. The sample includes 350,000 to 450,000 clones, around 14% of them seen just once. General observations from the study: The naive, central memory and Treg TCRB repertoires of patients appeared to be more similar to one another than those of healthy donors.

The V gene lost 1 base and the J gene lost 0 bases, with 8 bases spanning the gap. Germline CDR1 and CDR2: SGHNT and YYREEE (reference sequence). The CDR3 contains 16 residues. The rearrangement links TRBV5-4 to TRBJ2-6; no reliable D call. Material for sequencing was naive CD4+ T cells from blood. The sequence was collected from a man aged 25-45 years in good health. CDR3 protein: CASSLLSSSGANVLTF. The DNA for the CDR3 is TGTGCCAGCAGCTTGCTCTCTAGCTCTGGGGCCAACGTCCTGACTTTC.